The clone carrying this T cell receptor (beta chain) was counted a few times. This record comes from a study of T cells in Graves' hyperthyroidism and ophthalmopathy. CDR1 and CDR2 (germline): LGHNA, YNFKEQ. V gave up 2 bases and J gave up 8 bases; unmatched junction bases: 8. This CDR3 is built from 16 residues. Using RNA transcripts as the source, TCR beta CDR3 regions were amplified. TCR CDR3 regions were first amplified by RT-PCR with HTBI primers. TCRdb reprocessed the multiplex PCR reads with MiXCR, giving one entry per CDR3 protein. Found here are approximately 430,000 distinct CDR3 sequences, 15% to 18% of them singletons; the top ten hold about 14%. Out of over 7.5 ml of fresh peripheral blood came the PBMCs.

The receptor's source is a woman younger than 35 with Graves' hyperthyroidism. The chain has TRBV4-2 and TRBJ2-1; 11 bases fit TRBD2. Sequenced: blood. The CDR3 protein is CASSQPAGLAVYEQFF. The CDR3 nucleotides read TGTGCCAGCAGCCAACCGGCGGGACTAGCGGTCTATGAGCAGTTCTTC.